Shown below are 25 T cell receptor beta chains from a single sample sequenced in a study of T cell repertoires in cytomegalovirus infection. TCRdb reprocessed the reads with MiXCR, giving one entry per CDR3 protein. This sample yields about 830,000 distinct CDR3 sequences, of which about 33% are seen a single time; around 12% belongs to the top ten. These TCRs' antigens remain unknown. The material sequenced was cultured CD8+ T cells from PBMCs, taken from culture after CMV antigen stimulation. The receptors here all came from a human donor in good health (CMV status not recorded). Some clones in this sample may be carry-over from other donors' samples.

This chain links TRBV12-3 or TRBV12-4 with TRBJ1-5; D is uncertain. V was shortened by 3 bases and J by 1 base, with 13 bases between the two germline ends. CDR3 size: 16 residues. CDR3 in amino acids: CASSFLLVGSNQPQHF. DNA for the CDR3: TGTGCCAGCAGTTTTCTGTTGGTAGGGAGCAATCAGCCCCAGCATTTT.

This chain connects TRBV6-1 to TRBJ2-7; tentative D call: TRBD2 (6 bases). The V and J ends lost 6 bases and 3 bases respectively, with 12 bases between them. CDR3 size: 13 residues. The V gene's germline CDR1 is MNHNS and CDR2 SASEGT. CDR3 in amino acids: CASRPGVFYEQYF. CDR3 DNA: TGTGCCAGCAGACCGGGAGTTTTCTACGAGCAGTACTTC.

This clonotype was detected a few times. The chain combines TRBV7-9 with TRBJ1-2; possible D gene TRBD1, 5 bases. CDR1 SEHNR and CDR2 FQNEAQ come from the germline V gene (reference sequence). Trimming cost V 1 base and J 5 bases, with 14 bases left between them. CDR3 length: 15 residues. CDR3 amino acids: CASSLVGSEGYGYTF. In DNA, the CDR3 is TGTGCCAGCAGCTTAGTCGGATCCGAGGGGTATGGCTACACCTTC.

The rearrangement links TRBV27 to TRBJ1-2; TRBD1 is a possible D gene (5 bases). Looked up from germline, CDR1 is MNHEY and CDR2 is SMNVEV (reference sequence). This CDR3 is built from 14 residues. V lost 3 bases, J lost 4 bases, and 12 bases lay in between. The CDR3 DNA is TGTGCCAGCAGTTTGGGGCAGTGGGGCTATGGCTACACCTTC. Protein product: CASSLGQWGYGYTF.

This clonotype was observed at least ten times. The CDR3 DNA reads as TGTGCCAGCAGTCGACATTCTAACTATGGCTACACCTTC. Translating gives CASSRHSNYGYTF. The chain uses TRBV7-2 and TRBJ1-2, with D unclear. V lost 6 bases to trimming and J lost 0 bases, with 8 bases between them. Germline V lookup: CDR1 SGHTA, CDR2 FQGNSA. The CDR3 length is 13 residues.

The genes are TRBV5-1 and TRBJ2-3, with D possibly matching TRBD1 (6 bases). Trimming removed 2 bases at V and 6 bases at J, with 13 bases between. CDR1 SGHRS and CDR2 YFSETQ come from the germline V gene. The length of the CDR3 is 14 residues. The DNA for the CDR3 is TGCGCCAGCAGCTTCCAGGGGCCCGGGGATACGCAGTATTTT. Encoded protein: CASSFQGPGDTQYF.

The V gene is TRBV27, the J gene TRBJ2-1; 9 bases line up with TRBD2. The CDR3 runs 15 residues. Germline lookup yields CDR1 MNHEY and CDR2 SMNVEV (reference sequence). V shed 10 bases, J shed 0 bases, and the junction held 7 bases outside the gene matches. The CDR3 DNA reads as TGTGCCACCAACCTAGCGGGGAGCTCCTACAATGAGCAGTTCTTC. Amino acids: CATNLAGSSYNEQFF.

The CDR3 DNA is TGTGCCAGCAGCTTAGGAGGATCGGGGTCCCTCAATGAGCAGTTCTTC. Amino acids: CASSLGGSGSLNEQFF. The chain has TRBV11-2 and TRBJ2-1; D is possibly TRBD2 (5 bases). V lost 1 base and J 6 bases, leaving 16 bases between the germline ends. In germline, CDR1 is SGHAT, CDR2 FQNNGV. CDR3 length equals 16 residues.

This clonotype was seen only a few times. The genes are TRBV7-2 and TRBJ1-2; no clear D. Germline V CDR1 and CDR2: SGHTA, FQGNSA. This CDR3 is built from 15 residues. V shed 4 bases and J shed 6 bases, with 18 bases lying between them. The CDR3 protein is CASSSGGPPPDGYTF. The DNA for the CDR3 is TGTGCCAGCAGCTCAGGAGGGCCCCCGCCGGATGGCTACACCTTC.

The chain uses TRBV7-9 and TRBJ1-1, with D hard to call. The germline V gene encodes CDR1 SEHNR and CDR2 FQNEAQ (reference sequence). V was cut by 3 bases and J by 0 bases, with 11 bases left in between. This CDR3 contains 15 residues. The CDR3 coding sequence is TGTGCCAGCAGCTTCCGGTCCCTCCTGAACACTGAAGCTTTCTTT. It codes for CASSFRSLLNTEAFF.

CDR3 sequence: CASSFSGARGGVNTEAFF. As DNA, the CDR3 is TGTGCCAGCAGCTTTTCCGGGGCCAGGGGGGGGGTGAACACTGAAGCTTTCTTT. The chain combines TRBV6-5 with TRBJ1-1; 7 bases are shared with TRBD1. The V segment lost 6 bases and the J segment 0 bases; nucleotides outside the gene matches: 16. CDR3 length equals 18 residues. Germline V lookup: CDR1 MNHEY, CDR2 SVGAGI.

The rearrangement joins TRBV6-5 to TRBJ2-2, with TRBD1 as a possible D gene (5 bases). The CDR3 has 18 amino acids. Looked up from germline, CDR1 is MNHEY and CDR2 is SVGAGI. V gave up 0 bases and J gave up 0 bases, with 14 bases separating them. CDR3 residues: CASSYSQTVAANTGELFF. As DNA, the CDR3 is TGTGCCAGCAGTTACTCCCAGACAGTAGCCGCGAACACCGGGGAGCTGTTTTTT.

This clonotype appeared many times. The V gene is TRBV10-3, the J gene TRBJ2-7; D ambiguous. V was pared by 8 bases and J by 5 bases, with 16 bases between. CDR1 and CDR2 from the germline V gene are ENHRY and SYGVKD. The CDR3 is 13 amino acids. DNA for the CDR3: TGTGCCATCTACAGAGAATCTAACGACGAGCAGTACTTC. This sequence encodes CAIYRESNDEQYF.

This clonotype was detected many times. The V call is TRBV12-5, the J call TRBJ1-3; maybe TRBD1 (5 bases). Germline V gene data show CDR1 as LGHNT and CDR2 as FRNRAP. V shed 5 bases and J shed 0 bases, with 11 bases lying between them. The length of the CDR3 is 15 residues. Here the CDR3 DNA reads TGTGCTAGTGGTCTTTCTGGGGGCTCTGGAAACACCATATATTTT. Translated: CASGLSGGSGNTIYF.

The sample holds many counts of this clonotype. The chain joins TRBV7-9 to TRBJ1-5; D gene uncertain. The V gene lost 6 bases and the J gene lost 5 bases, with 8 bases spanning the gap. This CDR3 has 12 amino acids. CDR1 and CDR2 from the germline V gene are SEHNR and FQNEAQ (reference sequence). CDR3 sequence: CASSFLDQPQHF. The CDR3 coding sequence is TGTGCCAGCAGTTTCCTAGATCAGCCCCAGCATTTT.

This chain joins TRBV6-6 and TRBJ2-5, with D perhaps TRBD1 (5 bases). Germline lookup yields CDR1 MNHNY and CDR2 SVGAGI (reference sequence). This CDR3 comprises 13 residues. Between the trimmed V and J ends, which lost 5 bases and 3 bases, there was a span of 10 bases. CDR3 amino acids: CASSVGPKETQYF. Written as DNA, the CDR3 is TGTGCCAGCAGTGTGGGGCCAAAAGAGACCCAGTACTTC.

The chain joins TRBV12-3 or TRBV12-4 to TRBJ1-2; D gene unclear. The germline V and J ends were trimmed by 8 bases and 8 bases, with 18 bases remaining between them. The CDR3 consists of 13 residues. The CDR3 DNA sequence: TGTGCCAGCGCCCTGGAGGCCCTCGGGGGCTACACCTTC. Translated: CASALEALGGYTF.

The CDR3 region has the DNA TGTGCCAGCAGGGTAGGAGGGATTGAAGCTTTCTTT. This codes for CASRVGGIEAFF. The chain links TRBV12-3 or TRBV12-4 to TRBJ1-1; D is ambiguous. This CDR3 is built from 12 residues. V lost 6 bases and J lost 7, with 12 bases in between.

This clonotype was picked up a small number of times. The rearrangement uses TRBV6-2 or TRBV6-3 and TRBJ1-1; D not certain. Germline-derived CDR1 and CDR2 are MNHEY and SVGEGT. The germline V and J ends were trimmed by 5 bases and 7 bases, with 11 bases remaining between them. The CDR3 has 12 amino acids. DNA for the CDR3: TGTGCCAGCAGTAGTCTGGTGTATGAAGCTTTCTTT. Translation: CASSSLVYEAFF.

This clonotype occurred a few times. This rearrangement joins TRBV12-3 or TRBV12-4 to TRBJ2-3; D is possibly TRBD2 (6 bases). V was shortened by 3 bases and J by 5 bases, with 12 bases between the two germline ends. The CDR3 length is 14 residues. The CDR3 coding sequence is TGTGCCAGCAGTTTTGGAGGGGTTGTAGATACGCAGTATTTT. This gives the protein CASSFGGVVDTQYF.

This clonotype was detected only a few times. This chain links TRBV29-1 with TRBJ2-1; possible D gene TRBD1, 6 bases. With 0 bases removed from V and 0 bases from J, the gap between germline ends came to 12 bases. The CDR3 totals 16 residues. The V gene's germline CDR1 is SQVTM and CDR2 ANQGSEA. Here the CDR3 DNA reads TGCAGCGTTGAAGATCCCACAGGGAGCTCCTACAATGAGCAGTTCTTC. Encoded protein: CSVEDPTGSSYNEQFF.

The CDR3 spells CASSQDVAGGPFGELFF. The CDR3 DNA is TGCGCCAGCAGCCAAGATGTGGCGGGGGGGCCGTTCGGGGAGCTGTTTTTT. The chain is built from TRBV4-3 and TRBJ2-2; TRBD2 matches 9 bases. CDR1 is LGHNA and CDR2 is YSLEER in the germline V gene. J lost 7 bases, V lost 0 bases, and 9 bases had no gene match. The CDR3 extends over 17 amino acids.

A remark on this clonotype: A junction end diverges from the germline sequence, so it may reflect a read error. The CDR3 reads CASSQDELATYKEQFF. The DNA of the CDR3 is TGTGCCAGCAGCCAAGATGAACTAGCGACCTACAAAGAGCAGTTCTTC. The J gene is TRBJ2-1, the V gene TRBV3-1; 7 nucleotides line up with TRBD2. Per the germline V gene, CDR1 is LGHDT and CDR2 is YNNKEL (reference sequence). The CDR3 is made up of 16 amino acids.

This chain links TRBV10-3 with TRBJ1-1; no definite D call. The CDR3 loop spans 12 amino acids. Deletions cut 7 bases from V and 1 base from J, with 7 bases between. From germline, CDR1 is ENHRY and CDR2 SYGVKD. CDR3 DNA: TGTGCCATCATGGCAGAGAACACTGAAGCTTTCTTT. Protein product: CAIMAENTEAFF.

V and J are TRBV19 and TRBJ1-5, with D tentatively TRBD1 (5 bases). Germline CDR1 is LNHDA and CDR2 is SQIVND (reference sequence). V was clipped by 2 bases and J by 3 bases, with 11 bases between them. The CDR3 contains 15 residues. The CDR3: CASSIPGAHNQPQHF. For the CDR3, the DNA is TGTGCCAGTAGTATACCCGGGGCCCACAATCAGCCCCAGCATTTT. Full variable domain (outside the CDR3, taken from reference TRBV19 and TRBJ1-5): DGGITQSPKYLFRKEGQNVTLSCEQNLNHDAMYWYRQDPGQGLRLIYYSQIVNDFQKGDIAEGYSVSREKKESFPLTVTSAQKNPTAFYLCASSIPGAHNQPQHFGDGTRLSIL.